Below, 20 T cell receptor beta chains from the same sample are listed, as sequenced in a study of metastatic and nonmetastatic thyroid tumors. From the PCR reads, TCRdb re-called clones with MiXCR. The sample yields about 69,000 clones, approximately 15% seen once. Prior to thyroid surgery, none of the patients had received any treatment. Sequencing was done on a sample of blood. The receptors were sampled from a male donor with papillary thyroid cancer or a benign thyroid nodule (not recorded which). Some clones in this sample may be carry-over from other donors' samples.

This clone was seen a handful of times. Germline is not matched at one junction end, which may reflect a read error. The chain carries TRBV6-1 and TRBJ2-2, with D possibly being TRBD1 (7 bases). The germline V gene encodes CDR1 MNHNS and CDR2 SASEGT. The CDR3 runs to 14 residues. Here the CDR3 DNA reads TGTGCCGGCAGTCTTTTGACAGGGTGGCGGGGAGCTGTTTTT. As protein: CAGSLLTGWRGAVF.

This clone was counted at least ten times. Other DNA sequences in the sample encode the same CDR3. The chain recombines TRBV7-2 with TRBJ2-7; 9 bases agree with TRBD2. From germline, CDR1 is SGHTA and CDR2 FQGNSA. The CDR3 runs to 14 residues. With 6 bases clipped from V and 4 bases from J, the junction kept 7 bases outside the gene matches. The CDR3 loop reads CASSSYSGSYEQYF. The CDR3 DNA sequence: TGTGCCAGCAGTTCCTATAGCGGGAGTTACGAGCAGTACTTC.

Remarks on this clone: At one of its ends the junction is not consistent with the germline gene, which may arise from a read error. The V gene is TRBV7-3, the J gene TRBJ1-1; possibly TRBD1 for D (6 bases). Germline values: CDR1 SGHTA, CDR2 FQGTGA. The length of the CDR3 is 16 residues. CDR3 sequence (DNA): TGTGCAAGCAGCCGCGAGGGGGGGGCGCCAGACACTGAAGCTTTCTTT. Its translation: CASSREGGAPDTEAFF.

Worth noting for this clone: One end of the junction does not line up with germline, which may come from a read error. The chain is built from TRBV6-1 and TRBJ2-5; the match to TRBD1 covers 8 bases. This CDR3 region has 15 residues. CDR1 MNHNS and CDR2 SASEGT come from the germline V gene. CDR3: CASSSRTGKLETKYF. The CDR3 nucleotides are TGTGCCAGCAGTTCCCGGACAGGGAAATTAGAGACCAAGTACTTC.

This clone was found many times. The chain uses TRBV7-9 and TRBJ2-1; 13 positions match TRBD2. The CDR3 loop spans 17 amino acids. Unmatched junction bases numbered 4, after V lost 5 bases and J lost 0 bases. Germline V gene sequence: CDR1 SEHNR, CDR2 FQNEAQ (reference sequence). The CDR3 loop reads CASSTRTSGSSYNEQFF. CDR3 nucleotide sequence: TGTGCCAGCAGCACCAGGACTAGCGGGAGCTCCTACAATGAGCAGTTCTTC.

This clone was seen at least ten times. CDR3 sequence: CASSILLNQPQHF. Here the CDR3 DNA reads TGTGCCAGTAGTATCCTTCTCAATCAGCCCCAGCATTTT. The chain recombines TRBV19 with TRBJ1-5; no reliable D call. CDR1 is LNHDA and CDR2 is SQIVND in the germline V gene (reference sequence). The length of the CDR3 is 13 residues. Trimming took 3 bases from V and 3 from J, leaving 6 bases between them.

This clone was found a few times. CDR3 region: CASSYSGVSYEQYF. As DNA, the CDR3 is TGTGCCAGCAGTTACTCGGGGGTCTCCTACGAGCAGTACTTC. The genes are TRBV6-2 or TRBV6-3 and TRBJ2-7; D is possibly TRBD1 or TRBD2 (5 bases each). CDR1 and CDR2 from the germline V gene are MNHEY and SVGEGT. The CDR3 has 14 residues. The germline V and J ends were trimmed by 0 bases and 0 bases, with 6 bases remaining between them.

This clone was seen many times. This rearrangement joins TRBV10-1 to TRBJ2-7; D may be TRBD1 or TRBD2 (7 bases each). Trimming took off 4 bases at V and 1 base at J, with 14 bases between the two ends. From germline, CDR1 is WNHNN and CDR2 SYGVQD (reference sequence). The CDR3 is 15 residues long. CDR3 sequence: CASSGLAQGSYEQYF. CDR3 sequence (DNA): TGCGCCAGCAGTGGACTAGCACAGGGGTCCTACGAGCAGTACTTC.

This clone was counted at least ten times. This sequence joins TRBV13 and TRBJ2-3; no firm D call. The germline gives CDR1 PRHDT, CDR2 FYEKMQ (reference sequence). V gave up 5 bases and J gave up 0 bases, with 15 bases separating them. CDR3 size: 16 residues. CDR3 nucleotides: TGTGCCAGCAGCCTAAATCGGATAGCTAGCACAGATACGCAGTATTTT. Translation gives CASSLNRIASTDTQYF.

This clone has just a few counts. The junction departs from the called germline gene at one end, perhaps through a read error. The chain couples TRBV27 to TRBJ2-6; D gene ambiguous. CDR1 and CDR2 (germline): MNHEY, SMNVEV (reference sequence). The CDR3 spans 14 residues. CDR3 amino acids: CASSLRESANVLTF. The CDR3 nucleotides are TGTGCCAGCAGTTTACGAGAATCCGCCAACGTCCTGACCTTC.

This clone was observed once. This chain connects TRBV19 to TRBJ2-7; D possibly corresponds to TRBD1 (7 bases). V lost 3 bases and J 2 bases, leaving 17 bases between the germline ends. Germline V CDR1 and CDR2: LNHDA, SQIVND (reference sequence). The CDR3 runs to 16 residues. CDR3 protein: CASSIGVTGEAYEQYF. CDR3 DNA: TGTGCCAGTAGTATTGGCGTTACAGGGGAGGCCTACGAGCAGTACTTC.

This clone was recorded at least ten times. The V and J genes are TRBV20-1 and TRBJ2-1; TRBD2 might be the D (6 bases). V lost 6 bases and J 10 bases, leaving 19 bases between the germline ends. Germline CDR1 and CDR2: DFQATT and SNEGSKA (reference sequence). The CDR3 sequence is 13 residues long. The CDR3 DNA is TGCAGTGCGTTACATCGGGAGACGGGAGAGCAGTTCTTC. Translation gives CSALHRETGEQFF.

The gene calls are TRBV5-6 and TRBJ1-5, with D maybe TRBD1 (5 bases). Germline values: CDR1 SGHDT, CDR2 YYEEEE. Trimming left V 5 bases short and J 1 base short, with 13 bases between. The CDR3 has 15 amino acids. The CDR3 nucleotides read TGTGCCAGCAGTTTGACAGTGACAAGCAATCAGCCCCAGCATTTT. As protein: CASSLTVTSNQPQHF.

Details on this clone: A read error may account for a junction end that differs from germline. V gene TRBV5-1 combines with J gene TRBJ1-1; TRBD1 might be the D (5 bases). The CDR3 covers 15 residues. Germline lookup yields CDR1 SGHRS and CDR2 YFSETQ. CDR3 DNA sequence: TGCGCCATCAGCTTGGACATTGAAAGGGGCACTGAAGCTTTCTTT. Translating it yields CAISLDIERGTEAFF. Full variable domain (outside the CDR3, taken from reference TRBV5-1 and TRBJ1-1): KAGVTQTPRYLIKTRGQQVTLSCSPISGHRSVSWYQQTPGQGLQFLFEYFSETQRNKGNFPGRFSGRQFSNSRSEMNVSTLELGDSALYLCAISLDIERGTEAFFGQGTRLTVV.

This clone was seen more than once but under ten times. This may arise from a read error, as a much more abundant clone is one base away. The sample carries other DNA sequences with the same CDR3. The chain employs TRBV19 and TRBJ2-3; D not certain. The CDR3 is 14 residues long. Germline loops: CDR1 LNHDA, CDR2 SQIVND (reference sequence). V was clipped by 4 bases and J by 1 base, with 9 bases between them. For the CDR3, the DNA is TGTGCCAGTAGTAAGGCCTCGGGCACAGATACGCAGTATTTT. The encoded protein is CASSKASGTDTQYF.

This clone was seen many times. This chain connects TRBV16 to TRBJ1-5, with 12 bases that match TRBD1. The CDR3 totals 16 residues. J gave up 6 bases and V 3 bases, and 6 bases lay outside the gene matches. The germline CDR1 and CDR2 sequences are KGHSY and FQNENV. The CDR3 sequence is CASSHVGQGAGQPQHF. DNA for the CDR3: TGTGCCAGCAGCCACGTGGGACAGGGGGCCGGTCAGCCCCAGCATTTT. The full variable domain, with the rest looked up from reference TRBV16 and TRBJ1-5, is GEEVAQTPKHLVRGEGQKAKLYCAPIKGHSYVFWYQQVLKNEFKFLISFQNENVFDETGMPKERFSAKCLPNSPCSLEIQATKLEDSAVYFCASSHVGQGAGQPQHFGDGTRLSIL.

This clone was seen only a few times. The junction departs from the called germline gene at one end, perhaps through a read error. The CDR3: CASSLGTYNEQFF. The CDR3, as DNA: TGCGCCAGCAGTCTGGGGACCTACAACGAGCAGTTCTTC. The chain links TRBV10-1 to TRBJ2-1; the D call may be TRBD1 or TRBD2 (5 bases each). Germline lookup yields CDR1 WNHNN and CDR2 SYGVQD (reference sequence). The CDR3 loop spans 13 amino acids.

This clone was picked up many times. CDR3 nucleotides: TGTGCCAGCAGCGTCAGCGGGAAGGAGGATACGCAGTATTTT. This sequence encodes CASSVSGKEDTQYF. The genes are TRBV9 and TRBJ2-3; 7 positions agree with TRBD2. The germline gives CDR1 SGDLS, CDR2 YYNGEE. This CDR3 is built from 14 residues. Losses at the gene ends were 2 bases for V and 6 bases for J; bases not matched to a gene: 6.

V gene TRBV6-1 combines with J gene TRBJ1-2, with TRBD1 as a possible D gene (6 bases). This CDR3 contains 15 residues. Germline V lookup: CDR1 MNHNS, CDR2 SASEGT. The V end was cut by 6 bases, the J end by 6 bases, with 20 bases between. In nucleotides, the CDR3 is TGTGCCAGCAGCCGTTCAGAGGTGGGGGGCCATGGCTACACCTTC. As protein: CASSRSEVGGHGYTF.

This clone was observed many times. Written as DNA, the CDR3 is TGTGCCAGCAGTTATCGTTCCTGGGGAGCTAACTATGGCTACACCTTC. It encodes CASSYRSWGANYGYTF. The chain carries TRBV6-2 or TRBV6-3 and TRBJ1-2; D gene ambiguous. CDR3 size: 16 residues. CDR1 MNHEY and CDR2 SVGEGT come from the germline V gene. The V gene lost 3 bases and the J gene lost 0 bases, with 14 bases spanning the gap.